Listed below are T cell receptor beta chains from one sample, sequenced in a study of OX40 agonist ivuxolimab in advanced cancers. Sequencing was performed with immunoSEQ multiplex PCR; in TCRdb, only in-frame clones are kept and a portion is missing. The profile shows 30,000 to 35,000 clones, more than 65% of them singletons. The starting material was CD4+ or CD8+ T cells sorted from blood, obtained in a trial of the OX40 agonist ivuxolimab. The receptor source for this set is an adult with an advanced solid tumor such as melanoma, head and neck, liver or kidney cancer. CDR3s include the opening cysteine and the closing phenylalanine or tryptophan.

j_gene: TRBJ2-5
v_gene: TRBV28
len: 14
CDR3aa: CASSLSALGETQYF

j_gene: TRBJ2-7
v_gene: TRBV18
len: 16
CDR3aa: CASSPPGQAGVYEQYF

j_gene: TRBJ2-3
v_gene: TRBV5-1
len: 14
CDR3aa: CASRRGGTTDTQYF

j_gene: TRBJ1-5
v_gene: TRBV5-1
len: 12
CDR3aa: CASSGEPRSQHF

j_gene: TRBJ2-3
v_gene: TRBV5-6
len: 14
CDR3aa: CASYGTSITDTQYF

j_gene: TRBJ2-3
v_gene: TRBV4-2
len: 17
CDR3aa: CASSPTGTSGKTDTQYF

j_gene: TRBJ2-3
v_gene: TRBV20-1
len: 11
CDR3aa: CSARSGDTQYF

j_gene: TRBJ1-2
v_gene: TRBV7-9
len: 15
CDR3aa: CASRGATGEDYGYTF

j_gene: TRBJ2-5
v_gene: TRBV9
len: 14
CDR3aa: CASSVAPYQETQYF

j_gene: TRBJ1-2
v_gene: TRBV7-9
len: 15
CDR3aa: CASSLGVGVYYGYTF

j_gene: TRBJ2-2
v_gene: TRBV2
len: 15
CDR3aa: CASSVDRTGTGELFF

j_gene: TRBJ1-4
v_gene: TRBV16
len: 15
CDR3aa: CASSLAGKPNEKLFF

j_gene: TRBJ2-7
v_gene: TRBV6-1
len: 15
CDR3aa: CASSLDRVGLYEQYF

j_gene: TRBJ2-1
v_gene: TRBV7-3
len: 14
CDR3aa: CASSSNPVGNEQFF

j_gene: TRBJ1-1
v_gene: TRBV29-1
len: 13
CDR3aa: CSVVGHLNTEAFF

j_gene: TRBJ2-4
v_gene: TRBV28
len: 17
CDR3aa: CASSPIRSGIAKNIQYF

j_gene: TRBJ2-4
v_gene: TRBV21-1
len: 13
CDR3aa: CASSKKAVRIQYF

j_gene: TRBJ1-5
v_gene: TRBV18
len: 13
CDR3aa: CASSPPDRTAQHF

j_gene: TRBJ2-3
v_gene: TRBV4-1
len: 17
CDR3aa: CASSQRPLAGGADTQYF

j_gene: TRBJ2-1
v_gene: TRBV14
len: 16
CDR3aa: CASSPPQSSGAQEQFF

j_gene: TRBJ2-2
v_gene: TRBV29-1
len: 14
CDR3aa: CSVARGGGVGELFF

j_gene: TRBJ2-7
v_gene: TRBV2
len: 17
CDR3aa: CASSGQGAGYGYYEQYF

j_gene: TRBJ2-7
v_gene: TRBV5-6
len: 15
CDR3aa: CASSPNPGSSYEQYF

j_gene: TRBJ2-4
v_gene: TRBV7-6
len: 15
CDR3aa: CASSPGGPAKNIQYF

j_gene: TRBJ2-5
v_gene: TRBV7-8
len: 11
CDR3aa: CASSLYGYKYF

j_gene: TRBJ2-7
v_gene: TRBV30
len: 11
CDR3aa: CAWSESTEQYF

j_gene: TRBJ1-2
v_gene: TRBV5-1
len: 13
CDR3aa: CASSSQVSYGYTF

j_gene: TRBJ1-3
v_gene: TRBV27
len: 18
CDR3aa: CASSLPPPEVISGNTIYF

j_gene: TRBJ1-1
v_gene: TRBV12-2
len: 17
CDR3aa: CASRLTSVLQLNTEAFF